These T cell receptor beta chains were read from a single sample in a study of blood T cells in healthy people across ages. TCRdb ran MiXCR on the 5' RACE reads and lists one entry per CDR3 protein. This sample has 1.5 million or so distinct CDR3 sequences, with 35% to 45% found just once. Sequences were obtained from blood. These TCRs come from a woman between 18 and 29 years old in good health. Both conserved end residues are part of each CDR3. The D gene is left open where the match is weak. Part of the rows lack a size; the others show once, few, many or a class for expanded clones.

abundance,d_gene,j_gene,v_gene,CDR3nt,CDR3aa
NA,NA,TRBJ2-7,TRBV20-1,TGCAGTGCTAGTTCGGCGCTCGAGCAGTACTTC,CSASSALEQYF
NA,NA,TRBJ2-7,TRBV7-2,TGTGCCAGCAGCCCTTTTTGGCGGTCCTACGAGCAGTACTTC,CASSPFWRSYEQYF
few,NA,TRBJ1-2,TRBV7-2,TGTGCCAGCAGCGTAGCGCTTGGGACGCGGGGCTACACCTTC,CASSVALGTRGYTF
few,TRBD1,TRBJ2-7,TRBV29-1,TGCAGCGTTGAGGGTGGGACAGCTACCTACGAGCAGTACTTC,CSVEGGTATYEQYF
NA,NA,TRBJ2-1,TRBV6-2/TRBV6-3,TGTGCCAGCAGTTACATGGGGGTCTCCTACAATGAGCAGTTCTTC,CASSYMGVSYNEQFF
NA,TRBD1,TRBJ1-1,TRBV20-1,TGCAGTGCCAGAGGACAGGCGATGAACACTGAAGCTTTCTTT,CSARGQAMNTEAFF
NA,NA,TRBJ2-7,TRBV28,TGTGCCAGCAGTGAACCGGACGGACTTTACGAGCAGTACTTC,CASSEPDGLYEQYF
few,NA,TRBJ2-3,TRBV20-1,TGCAGTGCTCTTACAGGGATGACAGATACGCAGTATTTT,CSALTGMTDTQYF
once,NA,TRBJ2-7,TRBV4-3,TGCGCCAGCAGCCAAGGCCAGTTGTACTACGAGCAGTACTTC,CASSQGQLYYEQYF
NA,TRBD1,TRBJ1-2,TRBV5-1,TGCGCCGTCGGAGAGTCAGGGGGCGGCTATGGCTACACCTTC,CAVGESGGGYGYTF
NA,NA,TRBJ1-1,TRBV20-1,TGCAGTGCTAGAGCTCACACTGAAGCTTTCTTT,CSARAHTEAFF
NA,NA,TRBJ2-1,TRBV3-1,TGTGCCAGCAGCCAATGGGTAGGGAATGAGCAGTTCTTC,CASSQWVGNEQFF
NA,NA,TRBJ1-1,TRBV29-1,TGCAGCGTTGTAGGCCGAAGCGAAGCTTTCTTT,CSVVGRSEAFF
NA,TRBD1,TRBJ1-5,TRBV7-9,TGTGCCAGCAGCCCGGGACAGTTCTTTAATCAGCCCCAGCATTTT,CASSPGQFFNQPQHF
NA,NA,TRBJ2-3,TRBV7-9,TGTGCCAGCAGCTTCCGTTTAGATCGACGGGATACGCAGTATTTT,CASSFRLDRRDTQYF
NA,TRBD2,TRBJ2-2,TRBV9,TGTGCCAGCAGCCCCCGGACTAGCGGGAGCGGGGAGCTGTTTTTT,CASSPRTSGSGELFF
NA,NA,TRBJ1-2,TRBV4-1,TGCGCCAGCAGCCAAGATGCTGGGATGGACTATGGCTACACCTTC,CASSQDAGMDYGYTF
NA,TRBD1,TRBJ1-4,TRBV10-3,TGTGCCATCAGTTCCGGGACAGGGGTTTCTGCAACTAATGAAAAACTGTTTTTT,CAISSGTGVSATNEKLFF
NA,TRBD1,TRBJ1-5,TRBV20-1,TGCAGTGTGACAGGGGAAAATCAGCCCCAGCATTTT,CSVTGENQPQHF
NA,TRBD2,TRBJ2-1,TRBV6-2/TRBV6-3,TGTGCCAGCACCCGACTAGCGGGAGCTCCCTGGAATGAGCAGTTCTTC,CASTRLAGAPWNEQFF
NA,TRBD2,TRBJ2-5,TRBV3-1,TGTGCCAGCAGCCAAGTGGGACTAGCGGGATCTAACCAAGAGACCCAGTACTTC,CASSQVGLAGSNQETQYF
few,NA,TRBJ2-1,TRBV7-8,TGTGCCAGCAGCTTAACTCTAGCGCTTAACTCCTACAATGAGCAGTTCTTC,CASSLTLALNSYNEQFF
NA,NA,TRBJ1-2,TRBV15,TGTGCCACCAGTAGGACCGGGAGGGGCTACACCTTC,CATSRTGRGYTF
NA,NA,TRBJ1-5,TRBV4-1,TGCGCCAGCAGCCACAGTAGTGAGGGTCAGCCCCAGCATTTT,CASSHSSEGQPQHF
NA,NA,TRBJ1-6,TRBV4-3,TGCGCCAGCAGCCAAGATGTTAGGGACAAACTTTGGTTTTCACCCCTCCACTTT,CASSQDVRDKLWFSPLHF
NA,TRBD2,TRBJ2-4,TRBV12-3/TRBV12-4,TGTGCCAGCAGTTCACCGGGAGGGACAGCCAAAAACATTCAGTACTTC,CASSSPGGTAKNIQYF
NA,NA,TRBJ2-7,TRBV7-8,TGTGCCAGCAGCAAGGGACTGTGGAATGAGCAGTACTTC,CASSKGLWNEQYF
NA,TRBD1,TRBJ2-7,TRBV15,TGTGCCGTTTCGTACACAGGGGGCTACGAGCAGTACTTC,CAVSYTGGYEQYF
once,NA,TRBJ2-4,TRBV6-5,TGTGCCAGCAGTTACTCCGGGGGCTGGGGGCCCCAAAACATTCAGTACTTC,CASSYSGGWGPQNIQYF
NA,TRBD1,TRBJ2-5,TRBV7-2,TGTGCCAGCAGCCCAAGTACGGGACAGAACTATGAGCAGTACTTC,CASSPSTGQNYEQYF
NA,TRBD1,TRBJ1-5,TRBV4-3,TGCGCCAGCAGCCAAGATCAGGGGGCAGGGCAGCCCCAGCATTTT,CASSQDQGAGQPQHF
NA,TRBD1,TRBJ1-2,TRBV11-2,TGTGCCAGCAGCTTAGATCTCTGGACAGGGGCGAACTATGGCTACACCTTC,CASSLDLWTGANYGYTF
NA,NA,TRBJ1-2,TRBV7-2,TGTGCCAGCAGCTTAGCGCTAGGGGCGGGTCGGAAGGGCTACACCTTC,CASSLALGAGRKGYTF
few,NA,TRBJ2-7,TRBV20-1,TGCAGTGCTAGAGCCAGACGTCCCTACGAGCAGTACTTC,CSARARRPYEQYF
many,NA,TRBJ2-3,TRBV20-1,TGCAGTGCTAGCCCCATAAGCTACCGCACAGATACGCAGTATTTT,CSASPISYRTDTQYF
NA,NA,TRBJ2-1,TRBV27,TGTGACAACTCTTTGGGATGGCATGAGCAGTTCTTC,CDNSLGWHEQFF
NA,NA,TRBJ2-3,TRBV6-5,TGTGCCAGCAGACAGCAGAGACTCACAGATACGCAGTATTTT,CASRQQRLTDTQYF
few,TRBD1,TRBJ2-1,TRBV4-1,TGCGCCAGCAGTGCTTGGCCGGGACAGGGGTACAATGAGCAGTTCTTC,CASSAWPGQGYNEQFF
few,TRBD1,TRBJ1-2,TRBV28,TGTGCCAGCAGTTTGTTACAGGGGAGCTACACCTTC,CASSLLQGSYTF
many,NA,TRBJ2-1,TRBV29-1,TGCAGCGAACGGACGTCGACCTACAATGAGCAGTTCTTC,CSERTSTYNEQFF
NA,NA,TRBJ1-6,TRBV30,TGTGCCTGGAAAGGTGCAGGGACCTATAATTCACCCCTCCACTTT,CAWKGAGTYNSPLHF
NA,NA,TRBJ1-2,TRBV24-1,TGTGCCACCAGTGATGGGGTTATTAACTATGGCTACACCTTC,CATSDGVINYGYTF
few,NA,TRBJ2-1,TRBV27,TGTGCCAGCAGTTTATATGGGGGAATTGCCTACAATGAGCAGTTCTTC,CASSLYGGIAYNEQFF
few,NA,TRBJ1-2,TRBV5-1,TGCGCCAGCAGCTTGGGGGAAACCCAAACTTATTATGGCTACACCTTC,CASSLGETQTYYGYTF
NA,NA,TRBJ1-1,TRBV12-3/TRBV12-4,TGTGCCAGCAATGCGGGGACCCAAGGGGGAGCAATGAACACTGAAGCTTTCTTT,CASNAGTQGGAMNTEAFF
many,TRBD1,TRBJ2-1,TRBV10-3,TGTGCCATCAAAGGGACAGGGGTCCACAATGAGCAGTTCTTC,CAIKGTGVHNEQFF
NA,NA,TRBJ2-7,TRBV4-3,TGCGCCAGCAGCCAAGGACTAGTGTCGTGCGAGCAGTACTTC,CASSQGLVSCEQYF
NA,TRBD1,TRBJ2-2,TRBV3-1,TGTGCCAGCAGCCAGACCGGGACAGGGACGACTGGGGAGCTGTTTTTT,CASSQTGTGTTGELFF
once,NA,TRBJ1-5,TRBV10-3,TGTGCCAACTCCGGGGATAGCAATCAGCCCCAGCATTTT,CANSGDSNQPQHF
NA,NA,TRBJ2-1,TRBV5-1,TGCGCCAGCAGCTTGGACCCGGGTAAGGGTGAGCAGTTCTTC,CASSLDPGKGEQFF
NA,TRBD2,TRBJ2-1,TRBV5-1,TGCGCCAGCAGCTTCGGGACTAGCGATGAGCAGTTCTTC,CASSFGTSDEQFF
few,NA,TRBJ1-5,TRBV2,TGTGCCAGCAAAGTCACTTGGGGGCAGCCCCAGCATTTT,CASKVTWGQPQHF
NA,TRBD2,TRBJ2-7,TRBV7-2,TGTGCCAGCAGCCCTACACTAGCGGCCACCTCCTACGAGCAGTACTTC,CASSPTLAATSYEQYF
NA,NA,TRBJ2-4,TRBV9,TGTGCCAGCAGCGTAGGCATGGGCGCGCCTAAAAACATTCAGTACTTC,CASSVGMGAPKNIQYF
few,NA,TRBJ2-1,TRBV20-1,TGCAGTGCTAGAGGTTCTAATATCGACTACCCGAGCTCCTACAATGAGCAGTTCTTC,CSARGSNIDYPSSYNEQFF
NA,TRBD1,TRBJ2-7,TRBV7-2,TGCGCCAGCAGCTCACAGGGACAGGCCTACGAGCAGTACTTC,CASSSQGQAYEQYF
few,TRBD1,TRBJ1-2,TRBV6-5,TGTGCCAGCAGCGGTGGACAGGGTTTCGATGGCTACACCTTC,CASSGGQGFDGYTF
NA,NA,TRBJ2-1,TRBV6-2/TRBV6-3,TGTGCCAGAAGTTTAGAATTCGGCTATTACAATGAGCAGTTCTTC,CARSLEFGYYNEQFF
NA,NA,TRBJ1-2,TRBV27,TGTGCCAGCGGGTCAGGGGTTTATTATGGCTACACCTTC,CASGSGVYYGYTF